These 23 T cell receptor beta chains were all obtained from the same sample, sequenced in a study of blood T cells in healthy people across ages. A sample-barcoded 5' primer and a J-beta primer mix were used in a second PCR of roughly 7 to 12 cycles. From the 5' RACE reads, TCRdb called clonotypes with MiXCR, one entry per CDR3 protein. Here the sample spans about 290,000 distinct CDR3 sequences, around 27% being singletons. The source material was blood. The receptor source for this set is a woman in her 70s in good health.

V and J are TRBV20-1 and TRBJ1-6; no firm D call. The germline V and J ends were trimmed by 6 bases and 6 bases, with 15 bases remaining between them. The CDR3 contains 14 residues. CDR1 and CDR2 from the germline V gene are DFQATT and SNEGSKA (reference sequence). This CDR3 reads CSAHEGSSNSPLHF. Written as DNA, the CDR3 is TGCAGTGCGCACGAGGGCAGTAGTAATTCACCCCTCCACTTT.

This clonotype was seen only a few times. V and J are TRBV29-1 and TRBJ2-2, with 12 bases fitting TRBD2. Germline CDR1 SQVTM, CDR2 ANQGSEA. Trimming cost V 6 bases and J 4 bases; bases outside gene matches: 3. The CDR3 totals 14 residues. The CDR3 protein is CSVGTSGFTGELFF. The CDR3 DNA reads as TGCAGCGTAGGGACTAGCGGGTTCACCGGGGAGCTGTTTTTT.

The V gene is TRBV7-2, the J gene TRBJ1-6; D possibly corresponds to TRBD1 (6 bases). Trimming stripped 11 bases from V and 11 bases from J, with 22 bases between. The germline gives CDR1 SGHTA, CDR2 FQGNSA. The CDR3 is 14 amino acids. CDR3 nucleotide sequence: TGTGCCTTAGGGGGGGGCGCGGCTTGGGCACCCCTCCACTTT. Protein: CALGGGAAWAPLHF.

The sample holds a few counts of this clonotype. The chain joins TRBV6-2 or TRBV6-3 to TRBJ1-2, with D unclear. The V end lost 9 bases, the J end lost 4 bases, and 15 bases lay between the germline ends. Per the germline V gene, CDR1 is MNHEY and CDR2 is SVGEGT. The CDR3 is made up of 13 amino acids. The CDR3 bases are TGTGCCAGTCAGGCCGCACATATCTATGGCTACACCTTC. Translating gives CASQAAHIYGYTF.

Points on this clonotype: This may be a read error: a much more frequent sequence differs by one nucleotide. The gene calls are TRBV7-9 and TRBJ2-5, with 8 positions matching TRBD2. The J call may be incorrect, as the DNA end agrees better with TRBJ2-1. Per germline, CDR1 SEHNR and CDR2 FQNEAQ (reference sequence). This CDR3 has 15 amino acids. DNA of the CDR3: TGTGCCAGCAGCCCCGGGGGGGTCGGAACCCTAGGGCAGTTCTTC. This codes for CASSPGGVGTLGQFF.

The J gene is TRBJ2-1, the V gene TRBV7-3; tentatively, D is TRBD2 (5 bases). There are 13 residues in the CDR3. Germline V gene lookup returns CDR1 SGHTA and CDR2 FQGTGA. V lost 4 bases to trimming and J lost 6 bases, with 10 bases between them. Written as DNA, the CDR3 is TGTGCCAGCAGCTCCACTAGTCCCAATGAGCAGTTCTTC. This gives the protein CASSSTSPNEQFF.

The chain combines TRBV9 with TRBJ2-5, with 9 bases that match TRBD2. Matching the DNA end better, TRBJ2-1 makes the J call doubtful. Germline V gene lookup returns CDR1 SGDLS and CDR2 YYNGEE. This CDR3 contains 16 residues. This CDR3 is CASSVDLAGMCNEQFF. DNA for the CDR3: TGTGCCAGCAGCGTAGATCTAGCGGGAATGTGCAATGAGCAGTTCTTC.

This chain links TRBV7-2 with TRBJ2-1, with a possible D match to TRBD2 (5 bases). V was pared by 1 base and J by 6 bases, with 13 bases between. This CDR3 comprises 15 residues. Per the germline V gene, CDR1 is SGHTA and CDR2 is FQGNSA. The CDR3: CASSLGTSPGNEQFF. CDR3 DNA: TGTGCCAGCAGCTTAGGTACTAGTCCCGGCAATGAGCAGTTCTTC.

The chain joins TRBV6-1 to TRBJ2-4; 11 bases match TRBD1. Germline V lookup: CDR1 MNHNS, CDR2 SASEGT. This CDR3 comprises 13 residues. Germline trimming cut 10 bases from V and 9 bases from J; bases unmatched to any gene: 8. For the CDR3, the DNA is TGTGCCACTATAGACGGGACAGGGGGCATTCAGTACTTC. This gives the protein CATIDGTGGIQYF.

This clonotype has only a few counts. The gene calls are TRBV29-1 and TRBJ2-7; perhaps TRBD1 as D (6 bases). The closer fit of TRBJ2-1 to the DNA end suggests the J call may be wrong. Germline V gene sequence: CDR1 SQVTM, CDR2 ANQGSEA. This CDR3 has 12 amino acids. CDR3 amino acids: CSVSGASNEQFF. The CDR3 DNA sequence: TGCAGCGTCTCAGGGGCTTCCAATGAGCAGTTCTTC.

This clonotype is labeled medium-sized. The V call is TRBV7-2, the J call TRBJ2-5; perhaps TRBD2 as D (7 bases). The V gene's germline CDR1 is SGHTA and CDR2 FQGNSA. V shed 4 bases and J shed 1 base, with 16 bases lying between them. The CDR3 runs 16 residues. The CDR3 sequence: CASSSQQGGGQETQYF. DNA of the CDR3: TGTGCCAGCAGCTCGCAACAGGGAGGGGGCCAAGAGACCCAGTACTTC.

In the case of this clonotype: One junction end does not reproduce the germline sequence, and a read error may be involved. The chain combines TRBV5-5 with TRBJ1-5; weak D call: TRBD1 (5 bases). The length of the CDR3 is 17 residues. CDR1 and CDR2 (germline): SGHKS, YYEKEE (reference sequence). The chain's CDR3 is CASSLSQQASGNPPQHF. CDR3 coding DNA: TGTGCCAGCAGCTTGTCCCAACAGGCTTCGGGCAATCCGCCCCAGCATTTT. Filled out from reference TRBV5-5 and TRBJ1-5, the complete variable domain reads DAGVTQSPTHLIKTRGQQVTLRCSPISGHKSVSWYQQVLGQGPQFIFQYYEKEERGRGNFPDRFSARQFPNYSSELNVNALLLGDSALYLCASSLSQQASGNPPQHFGDGTRLSIL.

The rearrangement links TRBV5-5 to TRBJ1-6; D gene unclear. Trimming shortened V by 1 base and J by 7 bases, and 9 bases separated the two germline ends. The CDR3 sequence is 14 residues long. CDR1 and CDR2 from the germline V gene are SGHKS and YYEKEE (reference sequence). In DNA, the CDR3 is TGTGCCAGCAGCTTGTCGGGATTGAATTCACCCCTCCACTTT. Its protein product is CASSLSGLNSPLHF.

The chain's CDR3 is CASSQDQGQGAYEQYF. The CDR3 nucleotides are TGTGCCAGCAGCCAAGATCAAGGACAGGGGGCCTACGAGCAGTACTTC. The J gene is TRBJ2-5, the V gene TRBV3-1, with 10 bases that match TRBD1. TRBJ2-7 matches the DNA end more closely, so the J call is doubtful. This CDR3 contains 16 residues. CDR1 LGHDT and CDR2 YNNKEL come from the germline V gene (reference sequence).

The V call is TRBV9, the J call TRBJ2-7; 7 bases match TRBD1. The V segment lost 4 bases and the J segment 6 bases; nucleotides outside the gene matches: 10. The CDR3 contains 14 residues. Germline assignment: CDR1 SGDLS and CDR2 YYNGEE. CDR3 region: CASSKRDRVTEQYF. The CDR3 region has the DNA TGTGCCAGCAGCAAACGGGACAGAGTCACCGAGCAGTACTTC.

This clonotype was counted between two and nine times. The CDR3 protein is CASSPTGVSGNTIYF. CDR3 bases: TGTGCCAGCAGTCCTACCGGCGTCTCTGGAAACACCATATATTTT. The V and J genes are TRBV6-6 and TRBJ1-3; no reliable D call. The CDR3 sequence is 15 residues long. Germline V gene data show CDR1 as MNHNY and CDR2 as SVGAGI (reference sequence). V lost 5 bases, J lost 0 bases, and 11 bases lay in between.

The chain carries TRBV20-1 and TRBJ2-3; TRBD1 might be the D (6 bases). This CDR3 comprises 15 residues. V lost 3 bases and J 6 bases, leaving 19 bases between the germline ends. Germline V gene data show CDR1 as DFQATT and CDR2 as SNEGSKA (reference sequence). CDR3 in amino acids: CSASDTLRGADTQYF. The DNA of the CDR3 is TGCAGTGCTAGTGACACCCTCAGGGGAGCGGATACGCAGTATTTT.

This clonotype was counted between two and nine times. The rearrangement joins TRBV18 to TRBJ1-1; D may be TRBD1 (6 bases). This CDR3 is 16 amino acids long. Germline V gene sequence: CDR1 KGHSH, CDR2 LQKENI. The ends were cut back, 1 base at V and 0 bases at J, with 12 bases in the middle. The CDR3 loop is CASSPRRGSMNTEAFF. Written as DNA, the CDR3 is TGTGCCAGCTCACCACGCAGGGGAAGTATGAACACTGAAGCTTTCTTT.

With regard to this clonotype: A read error is possible here, since a much larger clone lies one base away. The V call is TRBV28, the J call TRBJ1-4; 9 bases match TRBD1. Germline V lookup: CDR1 MDHEN, CDR2 SYDVKM. This CDR3 has 13 amino acids. The CDR3: CTSTGQGQEKLFF. CDR3 nucleotide sequence: TGTACCAGCACGGGACAGGGCCAAGAAAAACTGTTTTTT.

This clonotype appeared a few times. The V gene is TRBV29-1, the J gene TRBJ1-1, with D uncertain. Germline V lookup: CDR1 SQVTM, CDR2 ANQGSEA. The CDR3 runs to 12 residues. Deletions cut 5 bases from V and 9 bases from J, with 16 bases between. The CDR3 is CSVLDALGKAFF. The CDR3 bases are TGCAGCGTTCTTGACGCCCTCGGCAAAGCTTTCTTT.

The V gene is TRBV28, the J gene TRBJ1-6; 7 bases line up with TRBD1. Germline CDR1 is MDHEN and CDR2 is SYDVKM. This CDR3 has 13 amino acids. Trimming removed 6 bases from V and 10 bases from J; junction bases left unmatched: 6. DNA for the CDR3: TGTGCCAGCAGGAGAGACAGGGTCTCACCCCTCCACTTT. Translated: CASRRDRVSPLHF.

As regards this clonotype: This may come from a read error, since a much larger clone is one base off. The chain links TRBV29-1 to TRBJ2-6; 7 nucleotides line up with TRBD2. This CDR3 region has 14 residues. Germline V CDR1 and CDR2: SQVTM, ANQGSEA. The CDR3 DNA follows: TGCAGCGTTCGGGAGGAGATTGGGGCCAACGTCCCGACTTTC. As protein: CSVREEIGANVPTF.

There are many counts of this clonotype. This chain connects TRBV29-1 to TRBJ1-4; the D gene is possibly TRBD1 (5 bases). V shed 0 bases and J shed 8 bases, with 16 bases lying between them. CDR1 is SQVTM, CDR2 ANQGSEA, per germline. This CDR3 contains 15 residues. The CDR3 nucleotides are TGCAGCGTTGAAGATCCAAAGGGGCGGGGAGAAAAACTGTTTTTT. Translation: CSVEDPKGRGEKLFF.